Listed below are T cell receptor beta chains from one sample, sequenced in a study of post-analysis software for immune sequencing data. TCRdb re-called the PCR reads through MiXCR, storing one row per CDR3 protein. This sample yields about 800,000 distinct CDR3 sequences, of which just under 30% are seen a single time; more than 0.45% belongs to the top ten. Sequencing used blood. The receptors shown here come from a girl aged 10 to 17 with multiple sclerosis. Each CDR3 is given with its conserved first and last residue. D genes are given only for firm matches. The listing skips clone size in some rows; elsewhere it reads once, few, many or a size class.

size,V,J,D,CDR3,DNA
.,TRBV5-1,TRBJ2-1,.,CASSSSRGIGNEQFF,TGCGCCAGCAGCTCCTCGCGGGGAATAGGCAATGAGCAGTTCTTC
few,TRBV18,TRBJ1-2,.,CASSLTGDGHYGYTF,TGTGCCAGCTCTCTCACCGGGGACGGGCACTATGGCTACACCTTC
.,TRBV6-1,TRBJ2-1,TRBD2,CASSPGGIDTYNEQFF,TGTGCCAGCAGTCCCGGGGGGATTGATACATACAATGAGCAGTTCTTC
.,TRBV7-2,TRBJ2-5,.,CASGPGRRETQYF,TGTGCCAGCGGGCCGGGGAGGAGGGAGACCCAGTACTTC
few,TRBV10-1,TRBJ2-1,.,CASSGSEYNEQFF,TGCGCCAGCAGTGGGTCCGAATACAATGAGCAGTTCTTC
.,TRBV28,TRBJ2-5,.,CASSPGPVTQETQYF,TGTGCCAGCAGTCCTGGGCCGGTGACTCAAGAGACCCAGTACTTC
.,TRBV20-1,TRBJ2-1,.,CSASYFGDEQFF,TGCAGTGCTAGTTACTTTGGGGATGAGCAGTTCTTC
.,TRBV18,TRBJ1-2,TRBD1,CASSPPVQGDSNYGYTF,TGTGCCAGCTCACCACCGGTCCAGGGGGATTCTAACTATGGCTACACCTTC
.,TRBV6-2/TRBV6-3,TRBJ2-7,.,CASSFFGASYEQYF,TGTGCCAGCAGTTTCTTCGGGGCCTCCTACGAGCAGTACTTC
.,TRBV20-1,TRBJ2-7,.,CSARFVGYEQYF,TGCAGTGCTCGCTTTGTGGGGTACGAGCAGTACTTC
few,TRBV6-5,TRBJ1-2,TRBD1,CASSYKGAGFYGYTF,TGTGCCAGCAGTTACAAGGGGGCCGGGTTCTATGGCTACACCTTC
.,TRBV7-9,TRBJ2-5,.,CASTLLVRGYETQYF,TGTGCCAGCACCCTGCTGGTACGGGGGTATGAGACCCAGTACTTC
few,TRBV5-6,TRBJ2-1,.,CASSFPGAPSHYNEQFF,TGTGCCAGCAGCTTCCCAGGGGCCCCCTCCCACTACAATGAGCAGTTCTTC
few,TRBV12-3/TRBV12-4,TRBJ2-7,TRBD1,CASSTRDRGGEQYF,TGTGCCAGCAGTACACGGGACAGGGGAGGCGAGCAGTACTTC
many,TRBV29-1,TRBJ2-1,TRBD1,CSVPRQGSYNEQFF,TGCAGCGTCCCTCGACAGGGCTCCTACAATGAGCAGTTCTTC
.,TRBV20-1,TRBJ2-5,TRBD2,CSARVPGLAEIYEETQYF,TGCAGTGCTAGAGTCCCGGGACTAGCGGAAATCTACGAAGAGACCCAGTACTTC
few,TRBV6-5,TRBJ1-2,.,CASSPREAFYGYTF,TGTGCCAGCAGCCCCCGGGAGGCCTTCTATGGCTACACCTTC
.,TRBV25-1,TRBJ2-3,.,CASGEPQELTEADTQYF,TGTGCCAGCGGTGAACCTCAAGAGTTGACAGAGGCAGATACGCAGTATTTT
.,TRBV3-1,TRBJ2-1,.,CASSYYSRVINEQFF,TGTGCCAGCAGCTACTACTCGCGGGTAATAAATGAGCAGTTCTTC